This TCR beta chain emerged from a study of T cells in Graves' hyperthyroidism and ophthalmopathy (dated by TCRdb to between 2018 and 2021). Study-wide context: Peripheral blood was collected at initial diagnosis, before any treatment. A discovery cohort of around 98 patients, roughly 45 with Graves' ophthalmopathy and 55 to 60 with stable Graves' hyperthyroidism, was used to find distinguishing TCR V-J signatures. Prospective prediction of ophthalmopathy was tested in an independent validation cohort of some 20 hyperthyroidism patients and around 16 patients who later progressed to ophthalmopathy. The approximately 90 discovery patients were randomly split 7:3 into training and test sets. In addition, the study compared T-cell repertoires in thyroid tissue and in blood from 6 or 7 Graves' hyperthyroidism patients. Following sampling, methimazole starting at 30 mg daily was given to hyperthyroidism patients, and high-dose intravenous methylprednisolone was given to ophthalmopathy patients. The paper reports TCR Vbeta CDR3 sequencing of roughly 140 peripheral blood samples: around 45 ophthalmopathy, about 75 hyperthyroidism and approximately 17 progressor patients.

V is reduced by 5 bases and J by 7 bases, leaving a spacing of 11 bases between them. Sequences SGHVS (CDR1) and FQNEAQ (CDR2) are obtained from the germline V gene. From cysteine to phenylalanine, the CDR3 is 13 amino acids long. This entry keeps only the CDR3 DNA: 39 bases, framed from base 1. This clonotype was seen more than once but under ten times. Its antigen has not been determined. No qualities accompany the bases; no much larger clone lies one base away. Graves' hyperthyroidism was defined as stable when no progression to ophthalmopathy occurred over 18 months of follow-up. The hyperthyroidism patients were between 18 and 65 years old and newly diagnosed, with a disease duration of less than 2 months. Any patient with an uncontrolled infection, another autoimmune disease, pregnancy or lactation was excluded. Diagnoses were established on the basis of clinical symptoms, serum thyroxine and TRAb, thyroid ultrasound, and orbital computed tomography. PBMCs were separated from approximately 9.9 ml of fresh peripheral blood using Ficoll-Paque density gradient centrifugation. Total RNA was extracted with Trizol reagent, and quality was checked on an Agilent 2100 Bioanalyzer.

Findings and caveats that apply to the study as a whole: No statistical method was used to fix the sample size in advance, and group allocation was not hidden from the investigators. Ophthalmopathy was separated from stable hyperthyroidism by a 13 V-J signature model, with approximately 89% sensitivity and about 81% specificity obtained in cross-validation and 80%/75% obtained in testing. In validation, the model predicted progression to ophthalmopathy with 55% to 71% sensitivity and around 72% specificity, a median of 6.5 months before onset. Most expanded thyroid clonotypes (frequency above 0.001) were also found in blood, which suggests that blood repertoires may mirror thyroid immune responses.

The TCR beta CDR3 regions were amplified from the RNA transcripts. The first round of RT-PCR for the TCR CDR3 was performed with the HTBI primer set and the Qiagen OneStep RT-PCR kit. The libraries were constructed in a second round of multiplex PCR and then size-selected and purified. Libraries were sequenced paired-end with 100 bp reads on an Illumina HiSeq2000. The authors' analysis ran thus. SOAPnuke was used to process the raw data, with reads discarded if the reads contained adapters or uncalled bases, had a mean Phred below 15, or lacked an exact constant-primer or identifier match. COPE v1.2.5 was used to merge the high-quality paired reads, and each unique nucleotide sequence was defined as a clonotype. MiTCR v1.1 was used to align the clonotypes against IMGT TRBV, TRBD and TRBJ reference segments. Analysis was restricted to V-J combinations with a frequency above 0.0001, which covered 98% to 99.2% of repertoires. A TCS score was defined as the ratio between F50 (clonal expansion) and ExV (chaos), using BLOSUM62-based TCRdist between CDR3 peptides within each V-J. Welch's t-statistics and random forest reduced roughly 500 V-J features to around 14, which were used in a naive Bayes classifier (R e1071). Thyroid-blood repertoire similarity was quantified with the Morisita-Horn index. TCRdb passed the public sequencing reads through fastp at Q25 and MiXCR, retaining productive beta sequences. Each CDR3 protein appears once, grouped with its most common genes and DNA. Here the V and J calls rest on TCRdb's processing, not on the authors' analysis. The sample profile shows nearly 750,000 distinct CDR3 sequences; just over 35% of them were found once. Approximately 31% of the sample is taken by the ten largest.

The sequence was obtained from a woman between 40 and 55 years old with Graves' hyperthyroidism. The rearranged segments are TRBV7-8 and TRBJ2-2, with the D gene too uncertain to name. The sample was blood. The CDR3 protein is CASSPRRHGELFF. The nucleotide sequence reads as follows: TGTGCCAGCAGCCCAAGACGGCACGGGGAGCTGTTTTTT.